This T cell receptor (beta chain) came from a study of T-cell reconstitution after alpha-beta-depleted transplantation in children. Unique molecular identifiers were used in preparing the TCRbeta library. TCRdb re-derived calls from the PCR reads in MiXCR, one entry per CDR3 protein. The table shows approximately 240,000 distinct CDR3 sequences, with about a tenth occurring only once. This clonotype was counted between two and nine times. CDR1 and CDR2 from the germline V gene are WNHNN and SYGVQD (reference sequence). The CDR3 runs 12 residues. V lost 3 bases, J lost 8 bases, and 8 bases lay in between.

The sequencing here drew on PBMCs from the stem cell graft donor, taken from the stem cell graft. V is TRBV10-1 and J is TRBJ2-1; no firm D call. This receptor was taken from a human donor who donated a stem cell graft to a child with acute lymphoblastic leukemia. CDR3 nucleotide sequence: TGCGCCAGCAGTGACCCTTGGGATGAGCAGTTCTTC. Amino acid sequence: CASSDPWDEQFF.